Below, 10 T cell receptor beta chains from the same sample are listed, as sequenced in a study of OX40 agonist ivuxolimab in advanced cancers. Clones were read by immunoSEQ multiplex PCR, and TCRdb kept only the in-frame ones, dropping some. The sample includes under 90,000 clones, around 86% of them seen just once. The source material was CD4+ or CD8+ T cells sorted from blood, sampled in a trial of the OX40 agonist ivuxolimab. Receptors were obtained from an adult with an advanced solid tumor such as melanoma, head and neck, liver or kidney cancer.

Concerning this clone: Other DNA sequences in this specimen translate into the identical CDR3. The chain links TRBV5-6 to TRBJ1-4; tentative D call: TRBD1 (6 bases). The CDR3 extends over 13 amino acids. Germline V CDR1 and CDR2: SGHDT, YYEEEE. Trimming left V 3 bases short and J 7 bases short, with 10 bases between. CDR3 sequence reads: CASSSRTAEKLFF. The CDR3 region has the DNA TGTGCCAGCAGCTCTCGGACAGCTGAAAAACTGTTTTTT.

The chain recombines TRBV11-2 with TRBJ1-2; D ambiguous. CDR3 length: 12 amino acids. Looked up from germline, CDR1 is SGHAT and CDR2 is FQNNGV. Trimming shortened V by 1 base and J by 6 bases, and 6 bases separated the two germline ends. The CDR3 DNA is TGTGCCAGCAGCTTAGGAAGTAATGGCTACACCTTC. This codes for CASSLGSNGYTF.

This sequence joins TRBV30 and TRBJ2-7, with 7 positions matching TRBD2. V shed 2 bases, J shed 0 bases, and the junction held 4 bases outside the gene matches. Germline V gene data show CDR1 as GTSNPN and CDR2 as SVGIG (reference sequence). The length of the CDR3 is 14 residues. CDR3 amino acids: CAWSPGGSSYEQYF. The CDR3 bases are TGTGCCTGGAGTCCGGGAGGAAGCTCCTACGAGCAGTACTTC.

The chain couples TRBV29-1 to TRBJ1-1; D not certain. CDR1 is SQVTM and CDR2 is ANQGSEA in the germline V gene. Deletions cut 2 bases from V and 5 bases from J, with 12 bases between. There are 13 residues in the CDR3. CDR3 bases: TGCAGCGTTGAAAGAGCCATCGGAACTGAAGCTTTCTTT. As protein: CSVERAIGTEAFF.

V gene TRBV15 combines with J gene TRBJ1-2; 8 nucleotides line up with TRBD1. From germline, CDR1 is LNHNV and CDR2 YYDKDF (reference sequence). This CDR3 comprises 15 residues. J was trimmed by 3 bases and V by 5 bases; bases with no gene match: 8. The CDR3 DNA reads TGTGCCACCAGCTTTTCCGCGACAGGGGACTATGGCTACACCTTC. It specifies CATSFSATGDYGYTF.

This chain links TRBV6-6 with TRBJ1-5; TRBD1 might be the D (5 bases). There are 15 residues in the CDR3. The ends were cut back, 2 bases at V and 2 bases at J, with 10 bases in the middle. In germline, CDR1 is MNHNY, CDR2 SVGAGI (reference sequence). The chain's CDR3 is CASSYGGGGNQPQHF. The CDR3 DNA follows: TGTGCCAGCAGTTACGGCGGGGGGGGCAATCAGCCCCAGCATTTT.

The chain links TRBV9 to TRBJ2-1; D is ambiguous. The germline V gene encodes CDR1 SGDLS and CDR2 YYNGEE. The CDR3 runs to 14 residues. V was shortened by 4 bases and J by 4 bases, with 12 bases between the two germline ends. Written as DNA, the CDR3 is TGTGCCAGCAGCCGTGAATGGCCTTACAATGAGCAGTTCTTC. Protein product: CASSREWPYNEQFF.

The chain combines TRBV12-5 with TRBJ2-5; the D gene is possibly TRBD1 (7 bases). TRBJ2-7 matches the DNA end more closely, so the J call is doubtful. The CDR3 is made up of 16 amino acids. Germline V gene data show CDR1 as LGHNT and CDR2 as FRNRAP. CDR3 residues: CASGNQGGTVSYEQYF. Here the CDR3 DNA reads TGTGCTAGTGGAAACCAAGGGGGGACAGTTTCCTACGAGCAGTACTTC.

Written as DNA, the CDR3 is TGTGCCAGCAGCCCTGGAGGGGGTATTACGCAGTATTTT. Protein product: CASSPGGGITQYF. The gene calls are TRBV6-4 and TRBJ2-3; TRBD1 or TRBD2 may be the D gene (6 bases each). In germline, CDR1 is MRHNA, CDR2 SNTAGT. The CDR3 spans 13 residues. The V end lost 6 bases, the J end lost 8 bases, and 15 bases lay between the germline ends.

This chain joins TRBV4-1 and TRBJ2-5; TRBD2 matches at 8 bases. The germline gives CDR1 MGHRA, CDR2 YSYEKL. Germline trimming cut 0 bases from V and 1 base from J; bases unmatched to any gene: 7. The CDR3 covers 17 residues. This CDR3 reads CASSQDRGGPGQETQYF. The CDR3 DNA sequence: TGCGCCAGCAGCCAAGATCGGGGGGGCCCTGGCCAAGAGACCCAGTACTTC.